The present TCR beta chain was sequenced within a study of early T cells in non-severe SARS-CoV-2 infection. This CDR3 contains 12 residues. CDR1 is SGHVS and CDR2 is FQNEAQ in the germline V gene. V was pared by 4 bases and J by 10 bases, with 13 bases between. The TCR library protocol attached unique molecular identifiers to the individual cDNA molecules. Using its own MiXCR run on the 5' RACE reads, TCRdb lists one record per CDR3 protein. In the table there are about 31,000 distinct CDR3 sequences, under 7% of which are singletons. This clonotype was detected only a few times. The chain recombines TRBV7-8 with TRBJ1-1; D is possibly TRBD1 (5 bases). The sequencing sample was made of whole blood. The TCR was taken from an adult who was a healthcare worker with PCR-confirmed SARS-CoV-2 infection or an uninfected control (not recorded which). The chain's CDR3 is CASSSQGIAAFF. The CDR3 region has the DNA TGTGCCAGCAGCTCCCAGGGAATAGCAGCTTTCTTT.